A single sample gave rise to the 16 T cell receptor beta chains below, sequenced in a study of blood T cells in healthy people across ages. With a J-beta primer mix and a sample-barcoded 5' primer, a second PCR ran 7 to 11 cycles. TCRdb independently ran MiXCR on the 5' RACE reads; one entry per CDR3 protein. The table records about 970,000 distinct CDR3 sequences, roughly 47% of them present only once. The source material was blood. The source of these receptors is a woman aged 60-70 years in good health.

The chain employs TRBV7-9 and TRBJ1-2; TRBD1 agrees at 9 bases. This CDR3 spans 14 amino acids. Germline V gene sequence: CDR1 SEHNR, CDR2 FQNEAQ (reference sequence). The V segment lost 6 bases and the J segment 2 bases; nucleotides outside the gene matches: 4. This CDR3 reads CASSGGQGNYGYTF. The CDR3 DNA sequence: TGTGCCAGCAGTGGGGGACAGGGCAACTATGGCTACACCTTC.

This clonotype occurred a few times. J is TRBJ2-7 and V is TRBV20-1; TRBD2 is a possible D gene (7 bases). V dropped 5 bases and J dropped 5 bases, with 22 bases sitting between them. The CDR3 is 15 residues long. From germline, CDR1 is DFQATT and CDR2 SNEGSKA (reference sequence). The CDR3 nucleotides read TGCAGTGCTCCCTGGGGGGCGGGAGTATACCACGAGCAGTACTTC. This sequence encodes CSAPWGAGVYHEQYF.

J is TRBJ2-6 and V is TRBV20-1; 9 bases match TRBD1. Trimming removed 5 bases from V and 4 bases from J; junction bases left unmatched: 9. The CDR3 has 16 amino acids. Germline-derived CDR1 and CDR2 are DFQATT and SNEGSKA (reference sequence). CDR3 nucleotides: TGCAGTGCTGGCCGGGACAGGGATATCGGGGCCAACGTCCTGACTTTC. Its translation: CSAGRDRDIGANVLTF.

The chain employs TRBV6-6 and TRBJ1-4; no reliable D call. V lost 5 bases and J 0 bases, leaving 16 bases between the germline ends. Germline-derived CDR1 and CDR2 are MNHNY and SVGAGI (reference sequence). The CDR3 totals 17 residues. DNA for the CDR3: TGTGCCAGCAGTAAATCACAATGGAGGGCAACTAATGAAAAACTGTTTTTT. Residues: CASSKSQWRATNEKLFF.

The V gene is TRBV4-1, the J gene TRBJ2-4, with D perhaps TRBD1 or TRBD2 (5 bases each). CDR1 is MGHRA, CDR2 YSYEKL, per germline. CDR3 size: 14 residues. V lost 3 bases to trimming and J lost 0 bases, with 6 bases between them. The CDR3: CASSHGGAKNIQYF. The CDR3 DNA sequence: TGCGCCAGCAGCCATGGGGGAGCCAAAAACATTCAGTACTTC.

V and J are TRBV30 and TRBJ1-5; TRBD1 might be the D (5 bases). Trimming shortened V by 0 bases and J by 2 bases, and 8 bases separated the two germline ends. In germline, CDR1 is GTSNPN, CDR2 SVGIG (reference sequence). This CDR3 has 14 amino acids. CDR3 residues: CAWSVGGGNQPQHF. The CDR3 DNA reads TGTGCCTGGAGTGTCGGGGGTGGCAATCAGCCCCAGCATTTT.

J is TRBJ1-1 and V is TRBV10-3; D gene ambiguous. The CDR3 is 13 residues long. V was trimmed by 5 bases and J by 2 bases, leaving 9 bases between them. Germline V gene lookup returns CDR1 ENHRY and CDR2 SYGVKD. CDR3 DNA sequence: TGTGCCATCAGTAGACGGCTAAACACTGAAGCTTTCTTT. Translation gives CAISRRLNTEAFF.

The chain links TRBV4-2 to TRBJ2-5; no clear D gene. Per germline, CDR1 LGHNA and CDR2 YNFKEQ. This CDR3 spans 15 amino acids. V gave up 4 bases and J gave up 2 bases, with 14 bases separating them. DNA of the CDR3: TGTGCCAGCAGCCTAGAACCCAGGCCTCAAGAGACCCAGTACTTC. Translation gives CASSLEPRPQETQYF.

This clonotype was seen only a few times. The chain couples TRBV20-1 to TRBJ2-7; 8 positions agree with TRBD1. This CDR3 contains 14 residues. After removal of 6 bases from V and 0 bases from J, the junction contained 7 bases not matched to a gene. Germline V gives CDR1 DFQATT, CDR2 SNEGSKA (reference sequence). CDR3 bases: TGCAGTGCGCCTAGGACAGGGTTCTCCTACGAGCAGTACTTC. Translation: CSAPRTGFSYEQYF.

The table lists this clonotype with a count of one. The junction shows a germline mismatch at one end, possibly a read error. This chain joins TRBV7-2 and TRBJ2-1, with D possibly being TRBD1 (5 bases). The germline CDR1 and CDR2 sequences are SGHTA and FQGNSA. This CDR3 has 12 residues. CDR3 sequence: CVSRRVGHEQFF. The CDR3 nucleotides are TGTGTCAGCCGACGCGTGGGGCATGAGCAGTTCTTC.

Comments on this clonotype: An end of the junction differs from the germline gene, which may be a read error. The genes are TRBV7-2 and TRBJ2-5; tentatively, D is TRBD2 (6 bases). This CDR3 is 16 amino acids long. Germline CDR1 and CDR2: SGHTA and FQGNSA. The CDR3 region has the DNA TGTGCCAACAGCTTAAAGACTAGTGGGACGCAAGAGACCCAGTACTTC. Translated, it gives CANSLKTSGTQETQYF.

Here the CDR3 DNA reads TGTGCCAGCAGTGGGGGGACAGGGGGGAGGTACACTGAAGCTTTCTTT. Its protein is CASSGGTGGRYTEAFF. The chain has TRBV6-1 and TRBJ1-1, with TRBD1 matching over 11 bases. The CDR3 contains 16 residues. Germline lookup yields CDR1 MNHNS and CDR2 SASEGT. The V gene end was trimmed by 4 bases and the J gene end by 3 bases; junction bases not matched to a gene: 7.

The table lists this clonotype with a few counts. The rearrangement links TRBV18 to TRBJ2-1, with D perhaps matching TRBD1 (6 bases). V was pared by 4 bases and J by 3 bases, with 10 bases between. The CDR3 extends over 14 amino acids. CDR1 is KGHSH, CDR2 LQKENI, per germline. DNA of the CDR3: TGTGCCAGCTCACAACAGACAGGCTACAATGAGCAGTTCTTC. It translates to CASSQQTGYNEQFF.

The V gene is TRBV11-2, the J gene TRBJ2-7; D is ambiguous. Trimming removed 4 bases from V and 3 bases from J, with 7 bases in between. The CDR3 totals 12 residues. Germline-derived CDR1 and CDR2 are SGHAT and FQNNGV. CDR3 region: CASSSNIYEQYF. The CDR3 nucleotides read TGTGCCAGCAGCTCTAACATCTACGAGCAGTACTTC.

This clonotype was recorded a few times. This chain connects TRBV20-1 to TRBJ2-7; TRBD2 might be the D (5 bases). Germline V gives CDR1 DFQATT, CDR2 SNEGSKA (reference sequence). The V end was cut by 3 bases, the J end by 0 bases, with 9 bases between. The CDR3 sequence is 13 residues long. The chain's CDR3 is CSARDFSSYEQYF. In nucleotides, the CDR3 is TGCAGTGCTAGGGACTTCAGCTCCTACGAGCAGTACTTC.

V gene TRBV6-5 combines with J gene TRBJ2-5; 8 bases map to TRBD1. CDR3 length equals 15 residues. J gave up 7 bases and V 6 bases, and 13 bases lay outside the gene matches. Germline lookup yields CDR1 MNHEY and CDR2 SVGAGI. The CDR3 coding sequence is TGTGCCAGCAGAGTGACAGGGGTCGCAAGAGGGACCCAGTACTTC. Translated, it gives CASRVTGVARGTQYF.